A selection of T cell receptor beta chains follows, all from one sample in a study of cytomegalovirus exposure and HLA in healthy donors. Sequenced by immunoSEQ multiplex PCR; TCRdb stores in-frame clones only, minus some. This sample yields roughly 98,000 clones, of which around 80% are seen a single time; 1.4% belongs to the top ten. Sequencing used PBMCs. The receptors were gathered from a middle-aged man in good health and CMV-seronegative. The CDR3 runs from the conserved cysteine through the conserved F or W. The order of the fields is V gene, clone size, J gene, D gene, CDR3 DNA, CDR3 protein. A D gene is named only where the DNA matches it firmly. The size field is filled for only some rows; it gives once, few, many or a size class.

TRBV19,-,TRBJ1-5,-,TGTGCCAGTAGACAGGGTAACTATCAGCCCCAGCATTTT,CASRQGNYQPQHF
TRBV5-1,-,TRBJ1-6,-,TGCGCCAGCAGGGTCGTTTTTTCGACAGAGATTAATTCACCCCTCCACTTT,CASRVVFSTEINSPLHF
TRBV27,-,TRBJ1-1,TRBD1,TGTGCCAGCAGTTTAAGGGGGCGTGAGAGTGAAGCTTTCTTT,CASSLRGRESEAFF
TRBV5-1,-,TRBJ2-3,-,TGCGCCAGCAGCTCCCAGGGGCCAGATACGCAGTATTTT,CASSSQGPDTQYF
TRBV7-3,-,TRBJ2-3,-,TGTGCCAGCAGCTTAGGGGGAGGTGCAGATACGCAGTATTTT,CASSLGGGADTQYF
TRBV5-5,-,TRBJ2-5,-,TGTGCCAGCAGCGCCGGAGCGCCCCAAGAGACCCAGTACTTC,CASSAGAPQETQYF
TRBV5-8,-,TRBJ1-2,-,TGTGCCAGCAGCGTCGGAGGGATCCTTAACTATGGCTACACCTTC,CASSVGGILNYGYTF
TRBV6-6,-,TRBJ2-1,TRBD2,TGTGCCAGCAGTTCTCCTAGGACTAGCTTTGAGCAGTTCTTC,CASSSPRTSFEQFF
TRBV6-5,few,TRBJ1-1,-,TGTGCCAGCAGTTACTCCCAGAACACTGAAGCTTTCTTT,CASSYSQNTEAFF
TRBV7-9,few,TRBJ1-1,TRBD1,TGTGCCAGCAGAGGGGCCTCCGACAGGGGGAGTTTGGACACTGAAGCTTTCTTT,CASRGASDRGSLDTEAFF
TRBV9,-,TRBJ2-1,TRBD2,TGTGCCAGCAGCGTAGGGCTAGCGGGGGCCTGGCGTGAGCAGTTCTTC,CASSVGLAGAWREQFF
TRBV27,-,TRBJ2-7,TRBD1,TGTGCCAGCAGTTCCGGACAGGGGGCTTACGAGCAGTACTTC,CASSSGQGAYEQYF
TRBV5-1,-,TRBJ2-3,-,TGCGCCAGCAGCACAGGAACGGATACGCAGTATTTT,CASSTGTDTQYF
TRBV9,-,TRBJ2-5,TRBD2,TGTGCCAGCAGCGTAGCGGCGGGGGGCTCACAAGAGACCCAGTACTTC,CASSVAAGGSQETQYF
TRBV5-1,-,TRBJ1-1,TRBD1,TGCGCCAGCAGCTGGCGGACAGGGATGAACACTGAAGCTTTCTTT,CASSWRTGMNTEAFF
TRBV27,-,TRBJ2-3,-,TGTGCCAGCGGAGGGGGCTCGACAGATACGCAGTATTTT,CASGGGSTDTQYF
TRBV4-3,-,TRBJ2-7,-,TGCGCCAGCAGCCAACAACAGGGAGACTCCTACGAGCAGTACTTC,CASSQQQGDSYEQYF
TRBV7-2,-,TRBJ1-3,-,TGTGCCAGCAGCTCTCCATGGAGCTCTGGAAACACCATATATTTT,CASSSPWSSGNTIYF
TRBV18,-,TRBJ1-6,-,TGTGCCAGCTCACCATTAGAAACGAATTCACCCCTCCACTTT,CASSPLETNSPLHF
TRBV7-3,-,TRBJ2-7,-,TGTGCCAGCAGCCCCCGTCGGGGTTCCTACGAGCAGTACTTC,CASSPRRGSYEQYF
TRBV6-1,once,TRBJ1-1,-,TGTGCCAGCAGTCTGGGCGAACACACTGAAGCTTTCTTT,CASSLGEHTEAFF
TRBV7-9,-,TRBJ1-1,-,TGCGCCGTTACAGGGTCCGAAGCTTTCTTT,CAVTGSEAFF
TRBV28,-,TRBJ1-2,TRBD1,TGTGCCAGCAGTTTGACAGGGACCTATGGCTACACCTTC,CASSLTGTYGYTF
TRBV6-5,-,TRBJ1-1,TRBD1,TGTGCCAGCATCCAGGGGGGAGACACTGAAGCTTTCTTT,CASIQGGDTEAFF
TRBV19,-,TRBJ2-5,-,TGTGCCAGCAAAACTCAAGAGACCCAGTACTTC,CASKTQETQYF
TRBV4-1,-,TRBJ1-2,TRBD1,TGCGCCATTTGCGACAGGGGGGTTTATGGCTACACCTTC,CAICDRGVYGYTF
TRBV19,once,TRBJ2-1,TRBD1,TGTGCCAGTAGTATACCCCCCGGACAGGGTTCCTACAATGAGCAGTTCTTC,CASSIPPGQGSYNEQFF
TRBV19,once,TRBJ1-2,-,TGTGCCAGTGGAGACGGCGGCTATGGCTACACCTTC,CASGDGGYGYTF
TRBV10-3,-,TRBJ2-2,-,TGTGCCATCAGTGAGTCTGCTAGCGGGGAGCTGTTTTTT,CAISESASGELFF
TRBV2,-,TRBJ1-1,TRBD1,TGTGCCAGCAGTGGGGACAGGGGGAGACCTGAAGCTTTCTTT,CASSGDRGRPEAFF
TRBV5-1,-,TRBJ2-3,TRBD1,TGCGCCAGCAGCTTAACAGGGGGCAAGCTCCGGGATACGCAGTATTTT,CASSLTGGKLRDTQYF
TRBV5-1,-,TRBJ2-5,-,TGCGCCAGCAGCTTAGGACAGTTCCGACAAGAGACCCAGTACTTC,CASSLGQFRQETQYF
TRBV5-6,-,TRBJ1-1,TRBD1,TGTGCCACCAGGACAGGGGGTTTGAACACTGAAGCTTTCTTT,CATRTGGLNTEAFF
TRBV7-9,-,TRBJ2-5,TRBD2,TGTGCCAGCAGCTTACAGCGGGGGCAAGAGACCCAGTACTTC,CASSLQRGQETQYF
TRBV30,-,TRBJ1-5,TRBD1,TGTGCCTGGAGTGCACCACGCGGACAGGGGGCCCCACTTAGCAATCAGCCCCAGCATTTT,CAWSAPRGQGAPLSNQPQHF
TRBV4-1,-,TRBJ2-2,-,TGCGCCAGCAGCCAAGAGCCGGGGATGAACACCGGGGAGCTGTTTTTT,CASSQEPGMNTGELFF
TRBV5-5,-,TRBJ1-4,-,TGTGCCAGCAGCTTGCGGCAGGGTTGGGAAAAACTGTTTTTT,CASSLRQGWEKLFF
TRBV7-2,-,TRBJ2-2,-,TGTGCCAGCAGCTTCTACACCGGGGAGCTGTTTTTT,CASSFYTGELFF
TRBV6-1,-,TRBJ1-6,-,TGTGCCAGCAGTGAAGCGCCAGAAAGCTCCTATAATTCACCCCTCCACTTT,CASSEAPESSYNSPLHF
TRBV11-3,-,TRBJ2-2,TRBD1,TGTGCCAGCAGCCGGGACAGGGCGTCCGGGGAGCTGTTTTTT,CASSRDRASGELFF
TRBV28,-,TRBJ2-7,TRBD2,TGTGCCAGCTCGGAGCGGGACTACGAGCAGTACTTC,CASSERDYEQYF
TRBV11-2,-,TRBJ2-4,TRBD2,TGTGCCAGCAGCCCTCAGTGGGGGGGAGGGCTTAAAGCCAAAAACATTCAGTACTTC,CASSPQWGGGLKAKNIQYF
TRBV19,-,TRBJ1-5,-,TGTGCCAGTAGTATAGATCGCCCGGTTAGCAATCAGCCCCAGCATTTT,CASSIDRPVSNQPQHF
TRBV7-2,once,TRBJ1-6,TRBD1,TGTGCCAGCAGCTTAGATTCCGGGACAGGGGGGTCACCCCTCCACTTT,CASSLDSGTGGSPLHF
TRBV5-6,once,TRBJ1-3,TRBD1,TGTGCCAGCAGCCAACAGGGGAAGGGAAACACCATATATTTT,CASSQQGKGNTIYF
TRBV29-1,-,TRBJ2-7,TRBD1,TGCAGCGTTGAAGTGGGGACAGTATCCTCGGGGCAGTACTTC,CSVEVGTVSSGQYF
TRBV27,-,TRBJ1-5,-,TGTGCCAGCAGTTTTCAGGGCCCGAATCAGCCCCAGCATTTT,CASSFQGPNQPQHF
TRBV19,-,TRBJ1-6,-,TGTGCCAGTAGTGTAACCCGGGATGGCAATTCACCCCTCCACTTT,CASSVTRDGNSPLHF
TRBV19,-,TRBJ1-1,-,TGTGCCAGTGCCTTAAGGGCCAGGGCTGAAGCTTTCTTT,CASALRARAEAFF
TRBV15,-,TRBJ1-1,TRBD1,TGTGCCACCAGCAGTCAAGGGGGCAGAACGGGCACTGAAGCTTTCTTT,CATSSQGGRTGTEAFF